Each of the 5 T cell receptor beta chains below was sequenced from the same sample in a study of CD8 T cells in Susac syndrome. Reverse transcription of about 0.45 to 1 ug RNA was carried out with random hexamers. MiXCR, run by TCRdb on the immunoSEQ multiplex PCR reads, gives a single entry per CDR3 protein. The sample holds around 130,000 distinct CDR3 sequences, over 90% seen once. Sample: CD8+ T cells from PBMCs. Every receptor here comes from a human donor with Susac syndrome.

The J gene is TRBJ2-3, the V gene TRBV7-8, with TRBD2 matching over 9 bases. CDR1 is SGHVS and CDR2 is FQNEAQ in the germline V gene. J was trimmed by 0 bases and V by 5 bases; bases with no gene match: 6. The CDR3 extends over 16 amino acids. Here the CDR3 reads CASSPTSGRSTDTQYF. The CDR3 nucleotides are TGTGCCAGCAGCCCGACTAGCGGTAGGAGCACAGATACGCAGTATTTT.

The chain employs TRBV6-1 and TRBJ2-3; the match to TRBD2 covers 14 bases. Germline assignment: CDR1 MNHNS and CDR2 SASEGT. There are 16 residues in the CDR3. V lost 5 bases to trimming and J lost 5 bases; unmatched junction nucleotides: 6. The CDR3 DNA follows: TGTGCCAGCAGTCAGACTAGCGGGGGGGCTGGAGATACGCAGTATTTT. Encoded protein: CASSQTSGGAGDTQYF.

This chain joins TRBV20-1 and TRBJ1-2; D not certain. Germline values: CDR1 DFQATT, CDR2 SNEGSKA (reference sequence). Trimming pared 1 base from V and 3 bases from J, leaving 15 bases between. The CDR3 totals 15 residues. In DNA, the CDR3 is TGCAGTGCTAGAGTTGCCCTTTTAGGGTACTATGGCTACACCTTC. It is translated as CSARVALLGYYGYTF.

The rearrangement joins TRBV20-1 to TRBJ1-1; D unclear. The germline V gene encodes CDR1 DFQATT and CDR2 SNEGSKA (reference sequence). This CDR3 region has 13 residues. Trimming pared 4 bases from V and 8 bases from J, leaving 17 bases between. CDR3 sequence: CSAIPPLAREAFF. The DNA for the CDR3 is TGCAGTGCTATCCCCCCCCTGGCCAGGGAAGCTTTCTTT.

V is TRBV5-6 and J is TRBJ2-5; 11 bases are shared with TRBD2. Looked up from germline, CDR1 is SGHDT and CDR2 is YYEEEE. V lost 4 bases to trimming and J lost 5 bases; unmatched junction nucleotides: 13. This CDR3 has 17 residues. CDR3 bases: TGTGCCAGCAGCGGATGGACTAGCGGGCGGTATGGGGAGACCCAGTACTTC. This translates into CASSGWTSGRYGETQYF.